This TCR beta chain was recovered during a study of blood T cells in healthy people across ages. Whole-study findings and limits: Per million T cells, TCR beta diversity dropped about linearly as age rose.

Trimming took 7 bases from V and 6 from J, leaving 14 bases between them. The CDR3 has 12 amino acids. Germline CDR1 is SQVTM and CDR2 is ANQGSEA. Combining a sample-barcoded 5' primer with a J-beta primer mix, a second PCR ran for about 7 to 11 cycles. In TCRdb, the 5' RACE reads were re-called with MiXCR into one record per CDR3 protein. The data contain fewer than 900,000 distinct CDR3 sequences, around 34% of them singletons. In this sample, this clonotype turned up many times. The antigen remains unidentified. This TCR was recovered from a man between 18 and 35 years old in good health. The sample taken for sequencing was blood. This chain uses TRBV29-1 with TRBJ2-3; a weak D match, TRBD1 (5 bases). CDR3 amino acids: CSALTEVDTQYF. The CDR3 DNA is TGCAGCGCCTTGACAGAGGTCGATACGCAGTATTTT.